This passage covers 22 T cell receptor beta chains from one sample sequenced in a study of post-analysis software for immune sequencing data. Study-level findings and limits: Controls showed lower frequencies than patients for a handful of TRBV segments, and TRBV5-6, TRBV5-1 and TRBV20-1 were among these.

Built from TCR beta cDNA, the libraries had unique molecular identifiers in them. From the PCR reads, TCRdb called clonotypes with MiXCR, one entry per CDR3 protein. The sample lists approximately 570,000 distinct CDR3 sequences; about 40% were seen once. No antigen has been identified for these receptors. The sequencing sample was made of blood. Source of these receptors: a girl under 18 with multiple sclerosis.

Concerning this clonotype: A much larger clone differs by one base, so this may be a read error. This chain connects TRBV4-1 to TRBJ2-4, with TRBD2 matching 15 bases. This CDR3 is built from 19 residues. Germline V gene lookup returns CDR1 MGHRA and CDR2 YSYEKL. The V segment lost 3 bases and the J segment 15 bases; nucleotides outside the gene matches: 21. The CDR3 loop is CASSHPGLAGGPDQETRYF. The CDR3 nucleotides are TGCGCCAGCAGCCATCCCGGACTAGCGGGGGGGCCTGACCAAGAGACCCGGTACTTC.

This clonotype occurred a few times. CDR3 amino acids: CASSQGSSSGEETQYF. The CDR3 DNA sequence: TGTGCCAGCAGCCAAGGGTCGTCGTCGGGAGAAGAGACCCAGTACTTC. The chain couples TRBV4-2 to TRBJ2-5, with TRBD2 as a possible D gene (6 bases). Deletions cut 1 base from V and 3 bases from J, with 15 bases between. The CDR3 is 16 residues long. Germline CDR1 and CDR2: LGHNA and YNFKEQ.

V usage is TRBV20-1 and J usage is TRBJ1-2; TRBD1 aligns across 7 bases. This CDR3 has 14 residues. Per the germline V gene, CDR1 is DFQATT and CDR2 is SNEGSKA (reference sequence). The ends lost 4 bases at V and 8 bases at J; junction bases unmatched: 13. The CDR3 DNA follows: TGCAGTGCTACTCCGGGACAGTTACGCCTCGGCTACACCTTC. Protein product: CSATPGQLRLGYTF.

This clonotype showed up just once. V usage is TRBV12-3 or TRBV12-4 and J usage is TRBJ2-1; no firm D call. CDR3 length: 15 amino acids. V was cut by 6 bases and J by 0 bases, with 12 bases left in between. CDR3 sequence: CASRPRTGSYNEQFF. Here the CDR3 DNA reads TGTGCCAGCAGACCGAGGACGGGCTCCTACAATGAGCAGTTCTTC.

This clonotype was counted only a few times. The chain is built from TRBV20-1 and TRBJ2-1; 8 bases fit TRBD1. This CDR3 is 14 amino acids long. The germline V gene encodes CDR1 DFQATT and CDR2 SNEGSKA (reference sequence). Germline trimming cut 5 bases from V and 7 bases from J; bases unmatched to any gene: 10. The CDR3 bases are TGCAGTGCTTTCGGTGCCCAGGGGGCGAATGAGCAGTTCTTC. It encodes CSAFGAQGANEQFF.

This clonotype was seen a handful of times. The chain combines TRBV7-2 with TRBJ1-2; perhaps TRBD1 as D (5 bases). There are 13 residues in the CDR3. Germline loops: CDR1 SGHTA, CDR2 FQGNSA. Trimming cost V 0 bases and J 9 bases, with 11 bases left between them. The CDR3 spells CASSLAQRGSYTF. The CDR3 nucleotides are TGTGCCAGCAGCTTAGCGCAGAGGGGAAGCTACACCTTC.

This clonotype was detected only a few times. V is TRBV3-1 and J is TRBJ2-6; tentatively, D is TRBD1 or TRBD2 (5 bases each). CDR1 is LGHDT and CDR2 is YNNKEL in the germline V gene (reference sequence). The CDR3 contains 16 residues. The V end lost 3 bases, the J end lost 1 base, and 10 bases lay between the germline ends. The CDR3 spells CASSQIGTSGANVLTF. In DNA, the CDR3 is TGTGCCAGCAGCCAGATAGGGACGTCTGGGGCCAACGTCCTGACTTTC.

This clonotype was detected only a few times. This chain uses TRBV3-1 with TRBJ2-5; D call uncertain. Germline CDR1 and CDR2: LGHDT and YNNKEL (reference sequence). Trimming stripped 4 bases from V and 2 bases from J, with 5 bases between. This CDR3 is 12 amino acids long. CDR3 amino acids: CASSPMQETQYF. CDR3 nucleotides: TGTGCCAGCAGCCCCATGCAAGAGACCCAGTACTTC.

CDR3 region: CASSYSTDGPLGEAFF. DNA for the CDR3: TGTGCCAGCAGTTACTCTACCGACGGGCCATTAGGTGAAGCTTTCTTT. This chain connects TRBV6-6 to TRBJ1-1; D gene unclear. V was pared by 0 bases and J by 7 bases, with 18 bases between. CDR3 length: 16 residues. Germline values: CDR1 MNHNY, CDR2 SVGAGI (reference sequence).

CDR3 coding DNA: TGTGCCAGCAGCGAAATAGGGACTAGCTCTGGGGAGCTGTTTTTT. It yields the protein CASSEIGTSSGELFF. The chain carries TRBV7-7 and TRBJ2-2; 9 nucleotides line up with TRBD2. The CDR3 is 15 amino acids. Germline-derived CDR1 and CDR2 are SSHAT and FNYEAQ (reference sequence). With V trimmed by 5 bases and J by 8 bases, 9 bases remained unmatched.

The chain recombines TRBV4-1 with TRBJ2-1, with D maybe TRBD2 (6 bases). The CDR3 covers 20 residues. Germline V gene data show CDR1 as MGHRA and CDR2 as YSYEKL. V was shortened by 1 base and J by 0 bases, with 22 bases between the two germline ends. The DNA for the CDR3 is TGCGCCAGCAGCCAAGCTTTGGCGGGGAGATTTCTTCCCTCCTACAATGAGCAGTTCTTC. It translates to CASSQALAGRFLPSYNEQFF.

This clonotype has just a few counts. The chain uses TRBV24-1 and TRBJ2-7; D is unresolved. There are 9 residues in the CDR3. V lost 7 bases and J 6 bases, leaving 3 bases between the germline ends. CDR1 and CDR2 (germline): KGHDR, SFDVKD. The CDR3 coding sequence is TGTGCCACCAGAATCGAGCAGTACTTC. Its protein is CATRIEQYF.

For this clonotype: One end of the junction varies from germline; a read error may be responsible. The chain carries TRBV20-1 and TRBJ2-1, with 7 bases that match TRBD2. This CDR3 is 14 amino acids long. The germline V gene has CDR1 DFQATT and CDR2 SNEGSKA (reference sequence). The CDR3 DNA follows: TGCAGTGCTCAACCCCCGACTAGCCTTCATGAGAAGTTCTTC. Translating gives CSAQPPTSLHEKFF.

This chain links TRBV4-2 with TRBJ2-7; no definite D call. V lost 5 bases and J lost 2, with 10 bases in between. CDR3 length: 13 residues. CDR1 is LGHNA and CDR2 is YNFKEQ in the germline V gene. The CDR3 spells CASSEAPAYEQYF. Here the CDR3 DNA reads TGTGCCAGCAGCGAGGCGCCCGCCTACGAGCAGTACTTC.

This rearrangement joins TRBV6-5 to TRBJ2-6; 7 bases are shared with TRBD2. V lost 7 bases, J lost 2 bases, and 8 bases stayed unmatched. The CDR3 extends over 16 amino acids. Germline V lookup: CDR1 MNHEY, CDR2 SVGAGI. CDR3: CASTFGGNAGANVLTF. CDR3 sequence (DNA): TGTGCCAGCACCTTCGGGGGGAACGCTGGGGCCAACGTCCTGACTTTC.

This clonotype has just one count. The chain has TRBV3-1 and TRBJ2-1; 7 nucleotides match TRBD2. Germline CDR1 reads LGHDT; CDR2 reads YNNKEL (reference sequence). Losses at the gene ends were 1 base for V and 4 bases for J; bases not matched to a gene: 10. The CDR3 consists of 17 residues. CDR3 sequence reads: CASSQGGGGSRYNEQFF. The DNA for the CDR3 is TGTGCCAGCAGCCAAGGAGGCGGCGGGAGTAGATACAATGAGCAGTTCTTC.

The gene calls are TRBV12-3 or TRBV12-4 and TRBJ1-2; TRBD1 matches at 8 bases. J lost 0 bases, V lost 3 bases, and 12 bases had no gene match. The CDR3 consists of 18 residues. CDR3 protein: CASSFLLTGDSPNYGYTF. As DNA, the CDR3 is TGTGCCAGCAGTTTTCTTCTGACAGGGGATTCACCTAACTATGGCTACACCTTC.

This chain links TRBV6-2 or TRBV6-3 with TRBJ1-4; no clear D gene. The germline CDR1 and CDR2 sequences are MNHEY and SVGEGT. V was shortened by 2 bases and J by 8 bases, with 12 bases between the two germline ends. The CDR3 is made up of 14 amino acids. The CDR3 nucleotides are TGTGCCAGCAGTTACGGCGGCCGTGGGGAAAAACTGTTTTTT. Its protein is CASSYGGRGEKLFF.

The chain joins TRBV29-1 to TRBJ2-1, with 10 bases identical to TRBD2. This CDR3 region has 14 residues. The V gene's germline CDR1 is SQVTM and CDR2 ANQGSEA. The V segment lost 3 bases and the J segment 3 bases; nucleotides outside the gene matches: 2. CDR3 protein: CSVERTSGYNEQFF. For the CDR3, the DNA is TGCAGCGTTGAGAGGACTAGCGGCTACAATGAGCAGTTCTTC.

The rearrangement joins TRBV6-5 to TRBJ1-6; a possible D gene is TRBD1 (5 bases). V was cut by 6 bases and J by 9 bases, with 18 bases left in between. CDR3 length: 15 residues. In germline, CDR1 is MNHEY, CDR2 SVGAGI. CDR3 DNA: TGTGCCAGCAGCCCCCCAGGGCTGAGGATTTCACCCCTCCACTTT. As protein: CASSPPGLRISPLHF.

The rearrangement links TRBV20-1 to TRBJ2-7, with D possibly being TRBD2 (6 bases). Trimming pared 0 bases from V and 1 base from J, leaving 22 bases between. The CDR3 totals 18 residues. Germline V lookup: CDR1 DFQATT, CDR2 SNEGSKA (reference sequence). The CDR3 loop reads CSARDIELAAAYSYEQYF. CDR3 nucleotides: TGCAGTGCTAGAGATATCGAATTAGCGGCTGCTTATTCCTACGAGCAGTACTTC.

This clonotype has a handful of counts. J is TRBJ2-3 and V is TRBV4-2, with D possibly TRBD2 on 6 matching bases. Germline V gene data show CDR1 as LGHNA and CDR2 as YNFKEQ. The CDR3 has 16 amino acids. V gave up 1 base and J gave up 2 bases, with 13 bases separating them. CDR3 loop: CASSQGSGELTDTQYF. Written as DNA, the CDR3 is TGTGCCAGCAGCCAAGGTAGCGGTGAGCTCACAGATACGCAGTATTTT.